This passage covers 2 T cell receptor beta chains from one sample sequenced in a study of blood T cell repertoires in COVID-19 (dated by TCRdb to about 2020). Preparation of the library involved the immunoSEQ multiplex PCR assay. Entries here come from immuneACCESS through TCRdb and include only in-frame sequences with V and J called. Some clones fail to appear in such tables; in the studies checked, an unresolved V gene covers under half of the shortfall, and the cause of the remainder is unknown. The sample profile shows roughly 250,000 clones; about nine tenths of them were found once. The top ten clones comprise about 1% of the sample. The source material was PBMCs or T cells enriched from blood (not recorded which). The receptor source for this set is a man aged 50-60 years who had been exposed to COVID-19.

The rearrangement uses TRBV11-2 and TRBJ2-3; 9 positions match TRBD2. The germline gives CDR1 SGHAT, CDR2 FQNNGV. This CDR3 is built from 17 residues. Trimming took 4 bases from V and 0 from J; bases not matched to a gene: 8. The CDR3 sequence: CASSYGRLAASTDTQYF. In DNA, the CDR3 is TGTGCCAGCAGCTACGGGAGACTAGCGGCTAGCACAGATACGCAGTATTTT.

The V call is TRBV28, the J call TRBJ1-2; a weak D match, TRBD1 (5 bases). Trimming took off 3 bases at V and 2 bases at J, with 10 bases between the two ends. Germline CDR1 MDHEN, CDR2 SYDVKM. The CDR3 length is 14 residues. The DNA of the CDR3 is TGTGCCAGCAGTTTCGGGGGAACAAACTATGGCTACACCTTC. It yields the protein CASSFGGTNYGYTF.